This entry concerns a single T cell receptor (beta chain). The antigen remains unidentified. These data belong to a study of cytomegalovirus exposure and HLA in healthy donors. Background on the study: There were 117 million unique TCR beta sequences, drawn from 180 million or so T cells, in an earlier analysis.

Study conclusions and caveats: Reports credit the classifier with highly specific, highly sensitive diagnosis of cytomegalovirus status. Listed as cytomegalovirus-associated were over 150 TCR beta chains.

Vbeta (60) and Jbeta (13) primers were used in the PCR. Measured with immunoSEQ multiplex PCR; TCRdb has only the in-frame clones, and not every one. The sample consists of 150,000 to 190,000 clones, 70% to 90% of them appearing once. The CDR3 is made up of 14 amino acids. V was shortened by 1 base and J by 5 bases, with 12 bases between the two germline ends. The germline V gene has CDR1 MGHDK and CDR2 SYGVNS. Sequencing input: PBMCs. V usage is TRBV25-1 and J usage is TRBJ2-7; tentatively, D is TRBD2 (6 bases). The TCR sequence derives from a woman in her late teens or twenties in good health and CMV-seronegative. The CDR3 bases are TGTGCCAGCAGTGAATCGGCGGGATCCAACGAGCAGTACTTC. This translates into CASSESAGSNEQYF.